A selection of T cell receptor beta chains follows, all from one sample in a study of blood T cell repertoires in COVID-19. Repertoires were generated with immunoSEQ multiplex PCR, while TCRdb's copy carries only in-frame clones and drops some. Among about 180,000 clones listed, 88% were seen once. The sample was peripheral blood. Every receptor here comes from a woman aged 25 to 45 with acute or convalescent COVID-19. Both conserved end residues are part of each CDR3. A D gene is named only where the DNA matches it firmly. Clone size is not always given. Where it is, it says once, few, many or a class for expanded clones.

>-|TRBJ2-7|TRBV6-5|-
TGTGCCAGCAGTTTGGACTACTCCTACGAGCAGTACTTC
CASSLDYSYEQYF
>-|TRBJ1-2|TRBV19|TRBD1
TGTGCCAGTAGTGGGTGGGACAGGCGCACCTCTTTCTATGGCTACACCTTC
CASSGWDRRTSFYGYTF
>-|TRBJ2-7|TRBV28|TRBD2
TGTGCCAGCCATAGCGGGACTCAATTCTACGAGCAGTACTTC
CASHSGTQFYEQYF
>-|TRBJ2-6|TRBV13|-
TGTGCCAGCAGCTTAGCAGGGACTGGGGCCAACGTCCTGACTTTC
CASSLAGTGANVLTF
>many|TRBJ1-5|TRBV28|TRBD1
TGTGCCAGCAGCCGCACAGGGGTGGGGCAGCCCCAGCATTTT
CASSRTGVGQPQHF
>-|TRBJ2-1|TRBV2|-
TGTGCCAGCACTAACAATGAGCAGTTCTTC
CASTNNEQFF
>once|TRBJ1-4|TRBV5-6|-
TGTGCCAGCAGCTTGGTCGGAGGTTCCCTGGAAAAACTGTTTTTT
CASSLVGGSLEKLFF
>once|TRBJ1-2|TRBV18|-
TGTGCCAGCTCACCTTCGACTGCGGCAAGTGGCTACACCTTC
CASSPSTAASGYTF
>-|TRBJ1-3|TRBV7-2|TRBD1
TGTGCCAGCAGCCTCCAACAGGGGGCGAACACCATATATTTT
CASSLQQGANTIYF
>-|TRBJ2-7|TRBV3-1/TRBV3-2|TRBD1
TGTGCCAGCAGCGGGACAGGACGCTACGAGCAGTACTTC
CASSGTGRYEQYF
>few|TRBJ2-6|TRBV19|-
TGTGCCAGTAGGGAGGGCAGCAACTCTGGGGCCAACGTCCTGACTTTC
CASREGSNSGANVLTF
>-|TRBJ2-1|TRBV6-5|TRBD1
TGTGCCAGCCAGCAGTGGCAGGGGGTCAAGGTCGAGCAGTTCTTC
CASQQWQGVKVEQFF
>-|TRBJ1-2|TRBV19|TRBD1
TGTGCCAGTAGTATTTTCTACGACAGGGCCTATGGCTACACCTTC
CASSIFYDRAYGYTF
>few|TRBJ2-5|TRBV20-1|-
TGCAGTGCTAGGGGGAGGGAGACCCAGTACTTC
CSARGRETQYF
>-|TRBJ1-1|TRBV27|TRBD1
TGTGCCACGAGCAGGGGGCGGGACACTGAAGCTTTCTTT
CATSRGRDTEAFF
>-|TRBJ2-7|TRBV2|-
TGTGCCAGTAGCTCCTACGAGCAGTACTTC
CASSSYEQYF
>-|TRBJ2-2|TRBV5-1|-
TGCGCCAGCAGCCTGACAGTACCCACCGGGGAGCTGTTTTTT
CASSLTVPTGELFF
>-|TRBJ2-2|TRBV4-1|-
TGCGCCAGCAGATTGGGGGCCGGGGTCACCGGGGAGCTGTTTTTT
CASRLGAGVTGELFF
>-|TRBJ2-1|TRBV3-1/TRBV3-2|-
TGTGCCAGCAGCCAAGATTCTAGCGAGGGGAATGAGCAGTTCTTC
CASSQDSSEGNEQFF
>once|TRBJ2-1|TRBV30|-
TGTGCCTGGAGTGTGAGTCCAGGATCCTACAATGAGCAGTTCTTC
CAWSVSPGSYNEQFF
>once|TRBJ2-5|TRBV5-6|TRBD2
TGTGCCAGCTCCGGGACTAGCGGAGAGACCCAGTACTTC
CASSGTSGETQYF
>-|TRBJ2-6|TRBV4-1|-
TGCGCCAGCAGCCAAGACATGGAGGCCAACCTCGGGGCCAACGTCCTGACTTTC
CASSQDMEANLGANVLTF
>-|TRBJ1-2|TRBV5-1|-
TGCGCCAGCAGCTTGGGCCTATCCGGGTATGGCTACACCTTC
CASSLGLSGYGYTF
>-|TRBJ2-1|TRBV2|-
TGTGCCAGCACTGGGGAGGGGGGTGTATACAATGAGCAGTTCTTC
CASTGEGGVYNEQFF
>-|TRBJ2-7|TRBV7-2|-
TGTGCCAGCAGCTTACAGACCTACGAGCAGTACTTC
CASSLQTYEQYF
>few|TRBJ2-3|TRBV13|TRBD2
TGTGCCAGCAGCTTAGGCCGCGGGACTAGCTCAGATACGCAGTATTTT
CASSLGRGTSSDTQYF
>once|TRBJ2-6|TRBV5-4|-
TGTGCCACCTATTCTGGGGCCAACGTCCTGACTTTC
CATYSGANVLTF
>-|TRBJ1-6|TRBV5-5|TRBD1
TGTGCCAGCAGCTTGGGACAGGGCGCGGATTCACCCCTCCACTTT
CASSLGQGADSPLHF
>-|TRBJ2-1|TRBV24-1|TRBD2
TGTGCCACCAGTGATAGGGGACTAGCGGGAGGGAATGAGCAGTTCTTC
CATSDRGLAGGNEQFF
>-|TRBJ2-3|TRBV19|TRBD1
TGTGCCAGTCAACGGGACAGGGGCCTCCCGAGGGATACGCAGTATTTT
CASQRDRGLPRDTQYF
>-|TRBJ2-5|TRBV6-5|TRBD2
TGTGCCAGCAGTTACTCGCGGGGGAATGAAGAGACCCAGTACTTC
CASSYSRGNEETQYF
>-|TRBJ1-1|TRBV7-9|TRBD1
TGTGCCAGCAGACACGGGACAGGGGGGACTGAAGCTTTCTTT
CASRHGTGGTEAFF
>once|TRBJ2-2|TRBV9|TRBD1
TGTGCCAGCAGCGTAATACCGGGGACAGGTAACACCGGGGAGCTGTTTTTT
CASSVIPGTGNTGELFF
>-|TRBJ1-3|TRBV10-3|-
TGTGCCATCAGTGGGGCAGCCTCTGGAAACACCATATATTTT
CAISGAASGNTIYF
>-|TRBJ2-7|TRBV3-1/TRBV3-2|TRBD1
TGTGCCAGCAGCCGGGGACAGTCAAGGGGCTACGAGCAGTACTTC
CASSRGQSRGYEQYF
>-|TRBJ2-7|TRBV28|-
TGTGCCAGCAGCTCCCCCCTCAGCTACCGGGGACACTACGAGCAGTACTTC
CASSSPLSYRGHYEQYF
>-|TRBJ2-1|TRBV27|-
TGTGCCAGCAGTCCCAGACTGGCTCTAACCTCAGGGAATGAGCAGTTCTTC
CASSPRLALTSGNEQFF
>-|TRBJ2-1|TRBV28|-
TGTGCCAGCACCAATTCCTACAATGAGCAGTTCTTC
CASTNSYNEQFF
>-|TRBJ2-7|TRBV24-1|TRBD1
TGTGCCACCAGTGATCCCCATAGACAGGGTTCCTACGAGCAGTACTTC
CATSDPHRQGSYEQYF
>-|TRBJ2-5|TRBV2|-
TGTGCCACGGGGGTACTGACTCAAGAGACCCAGTACTTC
CATGVLTQETQYF
>-|TRBJ2-3|TRBV25-1|TRBD1
TGTGCCACCCAAGACAGGGTCACAGATACGCAGTATTTT
CATQDRVTDTQYF
>once|TRBJ2-1|TRBV18|-
TGTGCCAGCTCACCACCGGCTCACAATGAGCAGTTCTTC
CASSPPAHNEQFF
>-|TRBJ2-7|TRBV12-3/TRBV12-4|-
TGTGCCAGCCGCGAGGACAGCAGCGAGCAGTACTTC
CASREDSSEQYF
>-|TRBJ2-4|TRBV7-8|-
TGTGCCAGCAGCCGTATGGAGGGCTCGCCTTTTAGCATTCAGTACTTC
CASSRMEGSPFSIQYF
>-|TRBJ2-7|TRBV28|TRBD2
TGTGCCAGCAGTTTACAAAGCGGGAGACGGAACTACGAGCAGTACTTC
CASSLQSGRRNYEQYF
>-|TRBJ1-2|TRBV13|-
TGTGCCAGCAGCCCCGGGACTTTCTATGGCTACACCTTC
CASSPGTFYGYTF
>-|TRBJ2-7|TRBV15|-
TGTGCCACCAGCAGAGAAGGACTTTACGAGCAGTACTTC
CATSREGLYEQYF
>-|TRBJ2-2|TRBV7-9|-
TGTGCCAGCAGTCTCGAAGGGCAGGGCCAGGCCGGGGAGCTGTTTTTT
CASSLEGQGQAGELFF
>-|TRBJ2-1|TRBV21-1|-
TGTGCCATCAAGACAAAATCCTACAATGAGCAGTTCTTC
CAIKTKSYNEQFF
>-|TRBJ2-1|TRBV5-1|-
TGCGCCAGCAGCTTGGAGGGGACCTACAATGAGCAGTTCTTC
CASSLEGTYNEQFF
>few|TRBJ1-2|TRBV19|-
TGTGCCACCGGAGGAGGTCCTAGAAGGGACTATGGCTACACCTTC
CATGGGPRRDYGYTF
>-|TRBJ2-1|TRBV27|TRBD2
TGTGCCAGCAGTTTTCTCACCACTAGCGGGATAGCCCCCTACAATGAGCAGTTCTTC
CASSFLTTSGIAPYNEQFF